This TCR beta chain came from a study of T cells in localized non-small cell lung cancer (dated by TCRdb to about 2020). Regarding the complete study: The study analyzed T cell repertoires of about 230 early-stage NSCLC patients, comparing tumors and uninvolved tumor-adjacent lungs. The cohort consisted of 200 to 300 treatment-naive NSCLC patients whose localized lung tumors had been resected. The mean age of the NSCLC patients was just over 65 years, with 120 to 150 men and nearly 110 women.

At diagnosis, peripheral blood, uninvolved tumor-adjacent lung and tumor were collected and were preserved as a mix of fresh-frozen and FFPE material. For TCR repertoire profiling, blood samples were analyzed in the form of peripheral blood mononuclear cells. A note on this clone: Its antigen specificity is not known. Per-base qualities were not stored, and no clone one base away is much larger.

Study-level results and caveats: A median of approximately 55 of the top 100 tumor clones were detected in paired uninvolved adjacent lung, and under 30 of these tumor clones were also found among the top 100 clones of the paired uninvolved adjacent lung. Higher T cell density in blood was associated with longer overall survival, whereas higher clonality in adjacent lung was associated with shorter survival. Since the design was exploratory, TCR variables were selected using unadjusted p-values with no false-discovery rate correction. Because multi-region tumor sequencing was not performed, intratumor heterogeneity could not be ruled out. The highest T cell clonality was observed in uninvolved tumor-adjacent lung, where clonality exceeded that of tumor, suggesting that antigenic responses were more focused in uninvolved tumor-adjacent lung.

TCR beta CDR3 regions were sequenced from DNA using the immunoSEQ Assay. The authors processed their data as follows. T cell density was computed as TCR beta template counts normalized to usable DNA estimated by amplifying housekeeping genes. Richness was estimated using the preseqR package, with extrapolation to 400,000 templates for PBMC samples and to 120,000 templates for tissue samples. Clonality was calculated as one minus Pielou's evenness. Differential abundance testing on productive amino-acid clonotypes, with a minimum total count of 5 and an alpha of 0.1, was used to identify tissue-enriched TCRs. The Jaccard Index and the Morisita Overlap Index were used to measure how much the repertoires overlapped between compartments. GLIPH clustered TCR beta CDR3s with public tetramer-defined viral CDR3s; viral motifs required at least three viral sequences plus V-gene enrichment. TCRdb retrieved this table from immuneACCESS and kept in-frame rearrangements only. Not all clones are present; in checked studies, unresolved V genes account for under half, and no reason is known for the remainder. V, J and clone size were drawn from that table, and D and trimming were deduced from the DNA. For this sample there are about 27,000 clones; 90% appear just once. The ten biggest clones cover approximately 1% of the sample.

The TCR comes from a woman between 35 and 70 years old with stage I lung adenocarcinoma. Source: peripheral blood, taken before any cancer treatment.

The CDR3 amino acid sequence is: CASSLGTATQYF. At the DNA level, the sequence is TGTGCCAGCAGTTTGGGGACAGCAACGCAGTATTTT. Rearrangement joined TRBV28 to TRBJ2-3; TRBD1 aligns with 7 central bases. V has 3 bases trimmed and J has 9 bases trimmed; junction bases matching no gene number 3. The CDR1 and CDR2 encoded by the germline V gene are MDHEN and SYDVKM. From the cysteine up to the phenylalanine, the CDR3 has a length of 12 residues. Only the CDR3 DNA is retained, 36 bases long and in frame from the first base.